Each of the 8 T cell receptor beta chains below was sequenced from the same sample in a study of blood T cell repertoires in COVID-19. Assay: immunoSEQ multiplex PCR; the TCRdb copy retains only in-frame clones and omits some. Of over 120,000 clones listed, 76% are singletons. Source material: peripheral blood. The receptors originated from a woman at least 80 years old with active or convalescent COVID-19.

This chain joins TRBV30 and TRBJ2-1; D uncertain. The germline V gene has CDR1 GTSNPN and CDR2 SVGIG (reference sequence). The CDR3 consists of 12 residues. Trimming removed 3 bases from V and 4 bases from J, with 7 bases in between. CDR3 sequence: CAWSGGYNEQFF. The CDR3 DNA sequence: TGTGCCTGGAGCGGTGGTTACAATGAGCAGTTCTTC.

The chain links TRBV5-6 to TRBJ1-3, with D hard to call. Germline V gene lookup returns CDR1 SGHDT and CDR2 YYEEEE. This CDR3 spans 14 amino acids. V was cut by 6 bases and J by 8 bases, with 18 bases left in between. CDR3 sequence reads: CASNPRRARDTIYF. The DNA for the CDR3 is TGTGCCAGCAACCCGAGGAGGGCCCGGGACACCATATATTTT.

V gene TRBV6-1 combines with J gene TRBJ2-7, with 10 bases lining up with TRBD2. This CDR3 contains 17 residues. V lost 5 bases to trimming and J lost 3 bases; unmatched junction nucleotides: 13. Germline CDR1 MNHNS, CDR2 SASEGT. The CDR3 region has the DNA TGTGCCAGCAGTAAAGGTAGCGGGGGGTCGGCCCTCTACGAGCAGTACTTC. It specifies CASSKGSGGSALYEQYF.

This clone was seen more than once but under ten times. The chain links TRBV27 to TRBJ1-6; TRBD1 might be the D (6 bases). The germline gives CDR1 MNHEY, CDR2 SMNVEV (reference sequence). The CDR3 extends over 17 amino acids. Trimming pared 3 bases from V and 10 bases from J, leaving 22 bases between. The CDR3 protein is CASSLTPPGRGISPLHF. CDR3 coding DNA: TGTGCCAGCAGTTTGACCCCCCCCGGGAGGGGGATATCACCCCTCCACTTT.

The CDR3 DNA is TGTGCCAGCAGCCCTATGAGAGCGGCGAACACCGGGGAGCTGTTTTTT. Amino acids: CASSPMRAANTGELFF. This chain joins TRBV2 and TRBJ2-2; weak D call: TRBD2 (5 bases). The V gene's germline CDR1 is SNHLY and CDR2 FYNNEI. The CDR3 is 16 amino acids. V was pared by 6 bases and J by 0 bases, with 14 bases between.

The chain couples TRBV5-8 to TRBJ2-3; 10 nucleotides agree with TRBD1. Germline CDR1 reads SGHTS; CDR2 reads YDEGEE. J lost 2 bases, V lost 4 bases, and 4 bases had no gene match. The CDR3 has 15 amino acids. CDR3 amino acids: CASSTGTGVTDTQYF. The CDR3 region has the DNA TGTGCCAGCAGCACCGGGACAGGGGTCACAGATACGCAGTATTTT.

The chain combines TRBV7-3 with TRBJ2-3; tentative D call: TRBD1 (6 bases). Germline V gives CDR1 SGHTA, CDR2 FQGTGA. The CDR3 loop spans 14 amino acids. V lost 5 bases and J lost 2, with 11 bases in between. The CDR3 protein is CASSPGQNTDTQYF. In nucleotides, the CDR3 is TGTGCCAGCAGCCCTGGACAGAACACAGATACGCAGTATTTT.

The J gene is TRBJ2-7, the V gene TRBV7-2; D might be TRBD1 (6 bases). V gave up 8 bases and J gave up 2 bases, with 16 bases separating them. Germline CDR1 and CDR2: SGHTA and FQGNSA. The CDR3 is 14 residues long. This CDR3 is CASLGDNPPYEQYF. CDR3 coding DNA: TGTGCCAGCCTGGGGGACAACCCCCCCTACGAGCAGTACTTC. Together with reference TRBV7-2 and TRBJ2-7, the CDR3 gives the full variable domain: GAGVSQSPSNKVTEKGKDVELRCDPISGHTALYWYRQSLGQGLEFLIYFQGNSAPDKSGLPSDRFSAERTGGSVSTLTIQRTQQEDSAVYLCASLGDNPPYEQYFGPGTRLTVT.